This TCR beta chain was captured by sequencing in a study of T cell responses to AZD1222 COVID-19 vaccine. Points from the study as a whole: After two AZD1222 doses, spike-specific TCR breadth and depth rose versus day 0. Nearly half of the spike-specific TCRs reportedly recognize variant regions that carry no mutations. The sample set comprised mostly white British donors with more females, and clonal diversity was possibly underestimated.

The J segment lost 5 bases and the V segment lost 3 bases, leaving 10 bases of the junction unmatched. The CDR3 consists of 16 residues. The germline V gene has CDR1 SGHNT and CDR2 YENEEA. This clone was counted a single time. Antigen: not known. The data were produced by immunoSEQ multiplex PCR, yet TCRdb's version contains in-frame clones alone and is incomplete. In the table there are approximately 150,000 clones, 80% to 90% of which are singletons. This receptor was taken from an adult in good health. The chain recombines TRBV11-3 with TRBJ2-7; TRBD1 aligns across 10 bases. The material sequenced was peripheral blood, taken on day 0 of AZD1222 vaccination. CDR3 sequence reads: CASSFGRDRGFHEQYF. The CDR3 DNA reads TGTGCCAGCAGCTTCGGAAGGGACAGGGGTTTCCACGAGCAGTACTTC.